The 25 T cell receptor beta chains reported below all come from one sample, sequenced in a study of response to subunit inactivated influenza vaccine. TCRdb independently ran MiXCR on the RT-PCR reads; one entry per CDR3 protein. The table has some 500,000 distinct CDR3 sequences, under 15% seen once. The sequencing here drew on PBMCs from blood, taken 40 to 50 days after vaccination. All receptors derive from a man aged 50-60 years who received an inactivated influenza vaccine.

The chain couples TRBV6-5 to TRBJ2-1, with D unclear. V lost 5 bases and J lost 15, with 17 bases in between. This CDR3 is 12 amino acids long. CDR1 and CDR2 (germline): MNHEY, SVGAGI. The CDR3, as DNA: TGTGCCAGCAGTCGCCCCAGTCGGCCGCGGTTCTTC. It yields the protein CASSRPSRPRFF.

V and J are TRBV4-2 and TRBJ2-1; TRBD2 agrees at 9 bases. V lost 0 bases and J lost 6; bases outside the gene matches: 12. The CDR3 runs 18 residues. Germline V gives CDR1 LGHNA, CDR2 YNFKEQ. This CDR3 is CASSQDHSGSMFSNEQFF. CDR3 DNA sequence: TGTGCCAGCAGCCAAGATCATAGCGGGAGTATGTTTAGCAATGAGCAGTTCTTC.

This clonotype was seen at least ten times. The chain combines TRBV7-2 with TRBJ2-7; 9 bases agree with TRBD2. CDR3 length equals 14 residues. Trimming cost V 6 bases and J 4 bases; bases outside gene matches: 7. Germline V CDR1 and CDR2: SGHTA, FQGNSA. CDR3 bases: TGTGCCAGCAGTCCCGGACTAGCGTCGTACGAGCAGTACTTC. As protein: CASSPGLASYEQYF.

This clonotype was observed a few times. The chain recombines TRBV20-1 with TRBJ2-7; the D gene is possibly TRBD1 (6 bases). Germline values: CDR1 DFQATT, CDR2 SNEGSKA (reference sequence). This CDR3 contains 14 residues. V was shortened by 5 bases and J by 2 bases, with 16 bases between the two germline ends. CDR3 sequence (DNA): TGCAGTGCTCCCCTCGGGACAAATACCTACGAGCAGTACTTC. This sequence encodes CSAPLGTNTYEQYF.

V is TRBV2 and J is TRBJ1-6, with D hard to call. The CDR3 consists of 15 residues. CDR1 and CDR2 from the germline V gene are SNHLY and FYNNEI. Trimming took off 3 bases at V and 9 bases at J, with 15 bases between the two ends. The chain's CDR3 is CASSEWREMGSPLHF. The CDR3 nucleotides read TGTGCCAGCAGTGAGTGGAGGGAGATGGGTTCACCCCTCCACTTT.

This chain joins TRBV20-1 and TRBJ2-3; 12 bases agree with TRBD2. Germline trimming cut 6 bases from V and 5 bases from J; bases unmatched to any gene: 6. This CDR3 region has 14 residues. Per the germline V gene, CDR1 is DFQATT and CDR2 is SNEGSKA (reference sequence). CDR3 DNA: TGCAGTGCACCAGGACTAGCGGGAATAGATACGCAGTATTTT. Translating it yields CSAPGLAGIDTQYF.

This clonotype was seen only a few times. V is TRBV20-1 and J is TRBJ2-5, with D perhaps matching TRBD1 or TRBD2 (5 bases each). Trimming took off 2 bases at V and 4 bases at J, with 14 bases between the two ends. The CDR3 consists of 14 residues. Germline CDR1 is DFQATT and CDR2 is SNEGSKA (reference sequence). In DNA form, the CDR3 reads TGCAGTGCTAGAAGGGGCCCGGGGTCAGAGACCCAGTACTTC. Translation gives CSARRGPGSETQYF.

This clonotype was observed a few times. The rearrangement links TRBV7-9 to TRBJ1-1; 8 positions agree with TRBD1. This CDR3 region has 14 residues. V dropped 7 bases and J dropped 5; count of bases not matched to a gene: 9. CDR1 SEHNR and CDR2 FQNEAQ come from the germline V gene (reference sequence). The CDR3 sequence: CASTLDRGMTEAFF. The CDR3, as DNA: TGTGCCAGCACCCTAGACAGGGGAATGACTGAAGCTTTCTTT.

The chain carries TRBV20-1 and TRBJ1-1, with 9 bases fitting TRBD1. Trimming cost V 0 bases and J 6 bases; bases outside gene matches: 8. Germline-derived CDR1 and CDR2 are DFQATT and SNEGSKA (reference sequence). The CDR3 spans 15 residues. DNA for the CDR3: TGCAGTGCTAGAGATCTCGACAGGGGGGTCTCTGAAGCTTTCTTT. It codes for CSARDLDRGVSEAFF.

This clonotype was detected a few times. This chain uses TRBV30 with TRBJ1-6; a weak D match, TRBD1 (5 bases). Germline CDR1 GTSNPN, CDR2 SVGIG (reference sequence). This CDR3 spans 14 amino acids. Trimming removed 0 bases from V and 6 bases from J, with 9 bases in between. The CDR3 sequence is CAWSVGTVNSPLHF. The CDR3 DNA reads TGTGCCTGGAGTGTGGGGACGGTTAATTCACCCCTCCACTTT.

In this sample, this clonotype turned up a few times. The CDR3 loop reads CSVSGVANTGELFF. DNA for the CDR3: TGCAGCGTATCTGGAGTGGCGAACACCGGGGAGCTGTTTTTT. This chain connects TRBV29-1 to TRBJ2-2; D not certain. The CDR3 sequence is 14 residues long. CDR1 and CDR2 from the germline V gene are SQVTM and ANQGSEA. V lost 6 bases and J lost 0, with 11 bases in between.

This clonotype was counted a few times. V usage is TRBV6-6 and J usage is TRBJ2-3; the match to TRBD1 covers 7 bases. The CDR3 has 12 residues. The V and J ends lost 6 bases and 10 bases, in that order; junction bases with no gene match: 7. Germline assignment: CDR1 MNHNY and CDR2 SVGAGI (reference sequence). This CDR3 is CASSLGTAPQYF. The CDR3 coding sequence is TGTGCCAGCAGCCTCGGGACAGCCCCGCAGTATTTT.

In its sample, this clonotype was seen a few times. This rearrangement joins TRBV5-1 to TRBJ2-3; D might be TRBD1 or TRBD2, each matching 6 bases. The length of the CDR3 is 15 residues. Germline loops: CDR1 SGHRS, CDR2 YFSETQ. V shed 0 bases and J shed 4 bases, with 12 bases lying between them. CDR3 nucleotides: TGCGCCAGCAGCTTGGCTCTGGGGGGCGCAGATACGCAGTATTTT. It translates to CASSLALGGADTQYF.

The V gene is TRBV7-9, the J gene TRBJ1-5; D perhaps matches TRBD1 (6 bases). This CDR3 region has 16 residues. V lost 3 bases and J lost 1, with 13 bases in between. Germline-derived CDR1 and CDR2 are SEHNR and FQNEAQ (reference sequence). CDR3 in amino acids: CASSLGRGGSNQPQHF. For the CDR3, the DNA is TGTGCCAGCAGCTTGGGAAGGGGGGGCAGCAATCAGCCCCAGCATTTT.

The DNA for the CDR3 is TGTGCCAGCAGCGGGGACAGACGGTGGAGCTCCTACGAGCAGTACTTC. Its protein product is CASSGDRRWSSYEQYF. The J gene is TRBJ2-7, the V gene TRBV6-2 or TRBV6-3; 7 nucleotides agree with TRBD1. Germline CDR1 reads MNHEY; CDR2 reads SVGEGT. The J segment lost 0 bases and the V segment lost 6 bases, leaving 11 bases of the junction unmatched. The CDR3 runs 16 residues.

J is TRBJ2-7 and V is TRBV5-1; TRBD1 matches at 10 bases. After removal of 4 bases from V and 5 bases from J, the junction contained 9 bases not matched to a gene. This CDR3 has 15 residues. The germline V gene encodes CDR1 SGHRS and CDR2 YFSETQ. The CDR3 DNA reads TGCGCCAGCAGCCCCGGGACAGGGGTATCCCACGAGCAGTACTTC. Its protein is CASSPGTGVSHEQYF.

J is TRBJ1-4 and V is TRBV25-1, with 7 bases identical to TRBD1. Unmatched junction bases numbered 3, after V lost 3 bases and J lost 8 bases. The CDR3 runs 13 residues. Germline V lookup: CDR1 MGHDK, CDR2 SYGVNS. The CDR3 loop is CASSDRGEEKLFF. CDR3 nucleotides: TGTGCCAGCAGTGACAGGGGGGAGGAAAAACTGTTTTTT.

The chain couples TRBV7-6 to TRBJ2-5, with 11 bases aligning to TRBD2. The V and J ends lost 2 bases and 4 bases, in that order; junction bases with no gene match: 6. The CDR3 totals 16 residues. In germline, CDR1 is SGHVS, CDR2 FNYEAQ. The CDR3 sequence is CASSLWALAGGETQYF. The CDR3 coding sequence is TGTGCCAGCAGCTTATGGGCCCTAGCGGGAGGAGAGACCCAGTACTTC.

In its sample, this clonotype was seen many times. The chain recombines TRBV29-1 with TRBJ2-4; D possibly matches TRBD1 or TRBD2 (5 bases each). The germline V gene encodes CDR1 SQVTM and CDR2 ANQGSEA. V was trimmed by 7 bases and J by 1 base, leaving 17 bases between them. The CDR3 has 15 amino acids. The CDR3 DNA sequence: TGCAGCGCCAGGACCCCAGAGGGGGCCAAAAACATTCAGTACTTC. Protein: CSARTPEGAKNIQYF.

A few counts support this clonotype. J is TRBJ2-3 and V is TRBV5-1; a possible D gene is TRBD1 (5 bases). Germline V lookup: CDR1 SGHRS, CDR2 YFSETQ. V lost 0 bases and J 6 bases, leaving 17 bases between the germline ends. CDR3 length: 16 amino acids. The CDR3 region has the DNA TGCGCCAGCAGCTTGGCCAGGGCGGACCTCGGGGATACGCAGTATTTT. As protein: CASSLARADLGDTQYF.

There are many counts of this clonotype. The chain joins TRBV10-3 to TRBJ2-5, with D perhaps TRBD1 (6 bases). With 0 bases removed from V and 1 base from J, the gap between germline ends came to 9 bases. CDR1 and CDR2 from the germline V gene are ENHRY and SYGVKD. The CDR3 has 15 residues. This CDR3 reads CAISESTGSQETQYF. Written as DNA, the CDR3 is TGTGCCATCAGTGAGTCGACAGGTAGCCAAGAGACCCAGTACTTC.

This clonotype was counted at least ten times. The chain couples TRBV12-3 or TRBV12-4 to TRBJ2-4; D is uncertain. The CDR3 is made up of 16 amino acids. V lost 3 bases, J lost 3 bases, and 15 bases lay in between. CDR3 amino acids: CASSLKTLWSKNIQYF. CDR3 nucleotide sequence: TGTGCCAGCAGTTTGAAAACCCTATGGAGCAAAAACATTCAGTACTTC.

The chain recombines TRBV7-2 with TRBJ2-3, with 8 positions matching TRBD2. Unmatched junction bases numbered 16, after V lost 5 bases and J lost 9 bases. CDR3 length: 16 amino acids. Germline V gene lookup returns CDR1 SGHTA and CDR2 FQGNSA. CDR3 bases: TGTGCCAGCAGCGCGCCCCTTCTTTATAGCGGGACGACGCAGTATTTT. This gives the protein CASSAPLLYSGTTQYF.

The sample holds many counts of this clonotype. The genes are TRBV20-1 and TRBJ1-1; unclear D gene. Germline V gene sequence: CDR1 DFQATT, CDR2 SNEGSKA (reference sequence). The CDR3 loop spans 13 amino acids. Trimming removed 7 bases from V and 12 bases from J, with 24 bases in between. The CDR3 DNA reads TGCAGTGGAGAAGAATCCGGACGGCCTGTTACTTTCTTT. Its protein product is CSGEESGRPVTFF.

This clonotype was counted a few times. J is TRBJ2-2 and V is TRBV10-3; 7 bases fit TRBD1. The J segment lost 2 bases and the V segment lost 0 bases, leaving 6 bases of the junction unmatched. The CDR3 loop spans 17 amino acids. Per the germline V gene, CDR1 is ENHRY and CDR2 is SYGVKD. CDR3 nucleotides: TGTGCCATCAGTGAGTCCGGACAGGAGTTTAACACCGGGGAGCTGTTTTTT. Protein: CAISESGQEFNTGELFF.